The rows below give T cell receptor beta chains drawn from one sample of a study of shared clonotypes between healthy human individuals. TCRdb's copy holds only in-frame clones and misses some; the assay was immunoSEQ multiplex PCR. The sample has around 980,000 clones; around 82% are singletons. Material: memory CD4+ T cells from PBMCs. The origin of the receptors is a man younger than 35 in good health. Some clones in this sample may be carry-over from other donors' samples. CDR3s include the opening cysteine and the closing phenylalanine or tryptophan. Fields, in order: J gene, D gene, clone size, V gene, CDR3 protein, CDR3 DNA. A D gene is named only where the DNA matches it firmly. Clone size is given for some rows only: seen once, a few or many times, or a class if the clone is expanded.

TRBJ1-2 | . | . | TRBV28 | CASSTPLWGSGYTF | TGTGCCAGCAGTACCCCGTTATGGGGCTCTGGCTACACCTTC
TRBJ2-7 | . | . | TRBV6-1 | CASSVLSRNSLSYEQYF | TGTGCCAGCAGTGTATTATCTCGTAACAGCCTCTCCTACGAGCAGTACTTC
TRBJ2-4 | TRBD1 | . | TRBV5-1 | CASSLGGQGAVDIQYF | TGCGCCAGCAGCTTGGGAGGACAGGGGGCTGTAGACATTCAGTACTTC
TRBJ1-5 | . | . | TRBV28 | CASSFTAGISNQPQHF | TGTGCCAGCAGTTTCACTGCCGGAATTAGCAATCAGCCCCAGCATTTT
TRBJ1-1 | . | . | TRBV30 | CASTPDVAEAFF | TGTGCCTCCACTCCGGACGTGGCTGAAGCTTTCTTT
TRBJ1-2 | . | . | TRBV27 | CAITGGGYTF | TGTGCCATCACAGGAGGGGGCTACACCTTC
TRBJ2-1 | . | once | TRBV30 | CACRGYNEQFF | TGTGCCTGTAGAGGTTACAATGAGCAGTTCTTC
TRBJ1-2 | . | . | TRBV6-5 | CASSAGRGRGYTF | TGTGCCAGCAGCGCCGGGCGAGGGAGAGGCTACACCTTC
TRBJ2-2 | . | . | TRBV7-8 | CASSLSPGPALNTGELFF | TGTGCCAGCAGCTTATCGCCGGGGCCGGCCCTCAACACCGGGGAGCTGTTTTTT
TRBJ2-3 | TRBD2 | . | TRBV19 | CASSPIVGGGSDTQYF | TGTGCCAGTAGCCCCATTGTTGGCGGGGGGTCAGATACGCAGTATTTT
TRBJ1-1 | . | . | TRBV6-6 | CASRDSEFTEAFF | TGTGCCAGCAGGGACAGCGAGTTCACTGAAGCTTTCTTT
TRBJ2-4 | . | . | TRBV11-3 | CASSLGEGDIQYF | TGTGCCAGCAGCTTAGGAGAGGGGGACATTCAGTACTTC
TRBJ1-1 | . | . | TRBV7-2 | CASSLAPSTEAFF | TGTGCCAGCAGCTTAGCGCCAAGCACTGAAGCTTTCTTT
TRBJ1-4 | . | . | TRBV28 | CAIGGTNEKLFF | TGTGCCATAGGTGGAACTAATGAAAAACTGTTTTTT
TRBJ2-3 | TRBD2 | once | TRBV2 | CASSGLAESDTQYF | TGTGCCAGCTCCGGACTAGCGGAATCAGATACGCAGTATTTT
TRBJ1-3 | . | . | TRBV7-9 | CASSLEAGNTIYF | TGTGCCAGCAGCTTAGAGGCTGGAAACACCATATATTTT
TRBJ2-1 | . | . | TRBV10-1 | CASSPQLSYNEQFF | TGCGCCAGCAGCCCTCAGCTTTCCTACAATGAGCAGTTCTTC
TRBJ2-7 | TRBD2 | . | TRBV2 | CASSDVLLGLAGATPYEQYF | TGTGCCAGCAGTGACGTCTTATTGGGACTAGCGGGAGCGACGCCCTACGAGCAGTACTTC
TRBJ1-4 | . | . | TRBV9 | CASSDGSAGNEKLFF | TGTGCCAGCAGCGATGGATCGGCGGGTAATGAAAAACTGTTTTTT
TRBJ2-3 | TRBD2 | once | TRBV19 | CASSIEASGGSFTSTDTQYF | TGTGCCAGTAGTATAGAGGCCAGCGGGGGCTCGTTCACTAGCACAGATACGCAGTATTTT
TRBJ2-1 | . | . | TRBV4-2 | CASSQASGVYNEQFF | TGTGCCAGCAGCCAAGCCAGCGGAGTATACAATGAGCAGTTCTTC
TRBJ2-7 | TRBD1 | . | TRBV7-2 | CASSLLNDRESFF | TGTGCCAGCAGCCTACTTAACGACAGGGAGTCTTTCTTC
TRBJ2-3 | TRBD2 | once | TRBV18 | CASSPPGLAGVSDTQYF | TGTGCCAGCTCACCACCGGGACTAGCGGGAGTTTCGGATACGCAGTATTTT
TRBJ1-5 | . | . | TRBV28 | CASSWGNQPQHF | TGTGCCAGCAGTTGGGGTAATCAGCCCCAGCATTTT
TRBJ1-2 | . | . | TRBV28 | CASSLDPRWYGYTF | TGTGCCAGCAGTTTGGATCCGAGGTGGTATGGCTACACCTTC
TRBJ2-3 | . | . | TRBV27 | CASSVHRASRDTQYF | TGTGCCAGCAGTGTCCACAGGGCTTCGAGGGATACGCAGTATTTT
TRBJ2-2 | . | . | TRBV10-2 | CASSDQGPSNTGELFF | TGCGCCAGCAGTGACCAGGGACCGTCGAACACCGGGGAGCTGTTTTTT
TRBJ2-5 | . | once | TRBV19 | CASSIDVRETQYF | TGTGCCAGTAGTATTGACGTGAGGGAGACCCAGTACTTC
TRBJ2-1 | TRBD1 | . | TRBV2 | CASSYRGPQFF | TGTGCCAGCAGTTACAGGGGCCCCCAGTTCTTC
TRBJ1-1 | TRBD1 | . | TRBV14 | CASSQGGQGRTEAFF | TGTGCCAGCAGCCAAGGGGGACAGGGACGAACTGAAGCTTTCTTT
TRBJ2-3 | . | . | TRBV11-3 | CASSSGTNTDTQYF | TGTGCCAGCAGCTCCGGGACCAACACAGATACGCAGTATTTT